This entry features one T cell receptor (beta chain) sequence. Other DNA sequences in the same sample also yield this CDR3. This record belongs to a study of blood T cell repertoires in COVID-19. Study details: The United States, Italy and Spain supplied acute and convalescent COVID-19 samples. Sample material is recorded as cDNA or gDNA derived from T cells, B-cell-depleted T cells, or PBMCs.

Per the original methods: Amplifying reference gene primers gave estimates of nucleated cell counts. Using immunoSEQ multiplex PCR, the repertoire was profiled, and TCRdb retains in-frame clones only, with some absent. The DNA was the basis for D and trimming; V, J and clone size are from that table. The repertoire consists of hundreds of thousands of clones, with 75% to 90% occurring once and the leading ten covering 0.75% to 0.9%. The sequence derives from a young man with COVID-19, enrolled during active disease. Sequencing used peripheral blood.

CDR3: CAWSPQGYEQYF. For the CDR3, the DNA is TGTGCCTGGAGTCCACAGGGCTACGAGCAGTACTTC. The gene calls are TRBV30 and TRBJ2-7; D perhaps matches TRBD1 (6 bases). The CDR3 runs to 12 residues. Germline lookup yields CDR1 GTSNPN and CDR2 SVGIG (reference sequence). Trimming took off 2 bases at V and 3 bases at J, with 8 bases between the two ends.